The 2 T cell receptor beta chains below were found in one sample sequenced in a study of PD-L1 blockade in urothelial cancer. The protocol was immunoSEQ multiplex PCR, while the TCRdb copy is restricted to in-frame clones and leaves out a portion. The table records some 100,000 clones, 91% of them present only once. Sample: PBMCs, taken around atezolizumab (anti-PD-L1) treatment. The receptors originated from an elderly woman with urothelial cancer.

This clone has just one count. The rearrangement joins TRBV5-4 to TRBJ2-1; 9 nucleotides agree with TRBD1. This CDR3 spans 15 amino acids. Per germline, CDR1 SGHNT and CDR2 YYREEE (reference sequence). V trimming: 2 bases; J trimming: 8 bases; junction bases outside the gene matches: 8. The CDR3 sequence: CASSFLGTGSHEQFF. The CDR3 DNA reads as TGTGCCAGCAGCTTCCTCGGGACAGGGTCTCATGAGCAGTTCTTC.

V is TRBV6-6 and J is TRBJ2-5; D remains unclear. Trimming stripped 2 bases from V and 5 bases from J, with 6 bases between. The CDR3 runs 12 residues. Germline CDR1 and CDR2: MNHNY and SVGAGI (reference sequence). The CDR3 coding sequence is TGTGCCAGCAGTTACGCGTCGGAGACCCAGTACTTC. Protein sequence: CASSYASETQYF.